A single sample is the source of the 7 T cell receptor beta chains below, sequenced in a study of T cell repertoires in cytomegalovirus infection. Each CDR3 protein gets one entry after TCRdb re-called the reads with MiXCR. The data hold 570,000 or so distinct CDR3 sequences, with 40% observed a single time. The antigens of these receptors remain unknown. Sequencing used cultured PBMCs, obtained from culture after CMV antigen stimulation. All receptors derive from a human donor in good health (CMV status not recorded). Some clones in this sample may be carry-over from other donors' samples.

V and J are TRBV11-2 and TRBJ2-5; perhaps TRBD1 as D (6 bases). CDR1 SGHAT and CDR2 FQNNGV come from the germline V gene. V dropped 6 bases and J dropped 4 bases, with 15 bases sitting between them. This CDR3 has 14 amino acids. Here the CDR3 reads CASSRQGWGETQYF. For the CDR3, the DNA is TGTGCCAGCAGTCGCCAGGGGTGGGGAGAGACCCAGTACTTC.

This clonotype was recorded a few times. This chain's CDR3 is CASGISNQPQHF. CDR3 bases: TGTGCCAGCGGAATAAGCAATCAGCCCCAGCATTTT. The chain is built from TRBV28 and TRBJ1-5, with D unclear. The germline CDR1 and CDR2 sequences are MDHEN and SYDVKM. The CDR3 has 12 residues. V was pared by 8 bases and J by 1 base, with 6 bases between.

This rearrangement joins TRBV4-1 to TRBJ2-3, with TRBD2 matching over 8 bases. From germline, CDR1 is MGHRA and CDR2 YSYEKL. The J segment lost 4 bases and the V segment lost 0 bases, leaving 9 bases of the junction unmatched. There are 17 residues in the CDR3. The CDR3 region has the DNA TGCGCCAGCAGCCAAGATTGGGGAACTAGCGGACCAGATACGCAGTATTTT. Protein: CASSQDWGTSGPDTQYF.

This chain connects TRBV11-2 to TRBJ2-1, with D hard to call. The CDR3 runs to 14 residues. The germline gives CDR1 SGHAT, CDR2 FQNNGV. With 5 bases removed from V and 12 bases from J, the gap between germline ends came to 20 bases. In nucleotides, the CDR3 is TGTGCCAGCAGCGAACACATAGACCCGAAGGGGCAGTTCTTC. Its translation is CASSEHIDPKGQFF.

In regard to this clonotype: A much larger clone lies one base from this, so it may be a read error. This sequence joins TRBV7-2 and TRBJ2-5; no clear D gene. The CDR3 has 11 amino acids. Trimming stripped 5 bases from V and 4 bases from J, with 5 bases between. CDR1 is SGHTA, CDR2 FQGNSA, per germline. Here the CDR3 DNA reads TGTGCCAGCAGCATAACAGAGACCCAGTACTTC. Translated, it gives CASSITETQYF.

CDR3 sequence: CASSEGDRGWYGYTF. The CDR3 DNA is TGTGCCAGCAGTGAAGGGGACAGGGGTTGGTATGGCTACACCTTC. This sequence joins TRBV25-1 and TRBJ1-2; 10 bases map to TRBD1. The CDR3 has 15 residues. The trim removed 2 bases at V and 5 bases at J, leaving 5 bases unmatched. Germline values: CDR1 MGHDK, CDR2 SYGVNS.

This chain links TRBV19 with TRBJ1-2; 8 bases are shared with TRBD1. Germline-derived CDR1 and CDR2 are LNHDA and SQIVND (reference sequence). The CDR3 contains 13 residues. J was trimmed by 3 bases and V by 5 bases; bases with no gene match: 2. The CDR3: CASSDRGYYGYTF. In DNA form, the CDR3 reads TGTGCCAGTAGTGACAGGGGCTACTATGGCTACACCTTC.